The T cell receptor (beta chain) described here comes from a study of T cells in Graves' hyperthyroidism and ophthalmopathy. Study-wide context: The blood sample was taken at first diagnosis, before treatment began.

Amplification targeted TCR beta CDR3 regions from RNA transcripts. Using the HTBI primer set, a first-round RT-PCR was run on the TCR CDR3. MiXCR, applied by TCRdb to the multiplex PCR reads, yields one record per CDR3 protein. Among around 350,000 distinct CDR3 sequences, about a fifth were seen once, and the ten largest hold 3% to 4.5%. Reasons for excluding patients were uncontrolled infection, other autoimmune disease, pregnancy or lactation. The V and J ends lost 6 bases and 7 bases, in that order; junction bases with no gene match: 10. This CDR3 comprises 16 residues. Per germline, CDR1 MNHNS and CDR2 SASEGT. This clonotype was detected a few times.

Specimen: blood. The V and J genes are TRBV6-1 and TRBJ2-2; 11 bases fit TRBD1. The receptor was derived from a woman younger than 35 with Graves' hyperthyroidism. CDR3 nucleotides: TGTGCCAGCAGCAAGGGACAGGGGGGATCGGGCGGGGAGCTGTTTTTT. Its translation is CASSKGQGGSGGELFF.